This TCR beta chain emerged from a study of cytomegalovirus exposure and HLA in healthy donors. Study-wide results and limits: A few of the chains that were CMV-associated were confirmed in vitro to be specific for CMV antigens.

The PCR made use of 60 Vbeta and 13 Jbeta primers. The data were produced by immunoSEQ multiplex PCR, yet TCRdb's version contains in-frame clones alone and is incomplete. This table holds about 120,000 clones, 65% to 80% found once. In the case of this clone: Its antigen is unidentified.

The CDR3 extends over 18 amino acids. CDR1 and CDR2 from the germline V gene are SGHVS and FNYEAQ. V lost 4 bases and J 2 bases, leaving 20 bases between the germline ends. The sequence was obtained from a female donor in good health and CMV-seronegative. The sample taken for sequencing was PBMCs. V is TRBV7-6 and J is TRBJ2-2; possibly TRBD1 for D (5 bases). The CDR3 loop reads CASSSTQHGHLNTGELFF. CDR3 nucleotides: TGTGCCAGCAGCTCCACCCAGCACGGACACCTAAACACCGGGGAGCTGTTTTTT.